Shown below are 32 T cell receptor beta chains from a single sample sequenced in a study of radiotherapy plus CTLA-4 blockade in lung cancer. The assay was immunoSEQ multiplex PCR, and TCRdb's table has in-frame clones only and misses some. Altogether 50,000 to 75,000 clones are present, around 77% being singletons, with the ten largest covering 4.4%. The specimen comprised peripheral blood, sampled from a patient treated with radiotherapy plus ipilimumab. The receptor source for this set is a human donor with non-small cell lung cancer who had a complete response to radiotherapy plus ipilimumab.

The V gene is TRBV27, the J gene TRBJ1-2; 12 bases fit TRBD1. CDR3 length: 21 amino acids. The junction had 22 bases not matched to a gene; V was cut back by 1 base and J by 7 bases. Germline assignment: CDR1 MNHEY and CDR2 SMNVEV (reference sequence). The CDR3 reads CASSLWGEGTGGASPPGGYTF. The DNA of the CDR3 is TGTGCCAGCAGTTTATGGGGCGAGGGGACAGGGGGCGCATCTCCCCCTGGTGGCTACACCTTC.

The V and J genes are TRBV7-2 and TRBJ1-2, with D maybe TRBD1 (6 bases). The CDR3 extends over 15 amino acids. V gave up 3 bases and J gave up 2 bases, with 13 bases separating them. Germline CDR1 is SGHTA and CDR2 is FQGNSA. The CDR3 is CASSFRQRGNYGYTF. CDR3 nucleotides: TGTGCCAGCAGCTTTAGACAGAGGGGGAACTATGGCTACACCTTC.

This chain uses TRBV6-6 with TRBJ2-3; possibly TRBD1 for D (5 bases). Per germline, CDR1 MNHNY and CDR2 SVGAGI (reference sequence). Trimming took 5 bases from V and 0 from J, leaving 9 bases between them. The CDR3 consists of 14 residues. The CDR3 DNA reads TGTGCCAGCAGTCGAACAGGAAGCACAGATACGCAGTATTTT. Translation: CASSRTGSTDTQYF.

The chain joins TRBV19 to TRBJ1-1; 7 nucleotides agree with TRBD1. J gave up 0 bases and V 1 base, and 5 bases lay outside the gene matches. The CDR3 is 16 amino acids. Germline V gene sequence: CDR1 LNHDA, CDR2 SQIVND (reference sequence). In DNA form, the CDR3 reads TGTGCCAGTAGTATAGGGGCCGGGACAGTGAACACTGAAGCTTTCTTT. Translating gives CASSIGAGTVNTEAFF.

The gene calls are TRBV11-3 and TRBJ1-3; 8 bases are shared with TRBD1. The germline CDR1 and CDR2 sequences are SGHNT and YENEEA. CDR3 length equals 17 residues. Trimming cost V 5 bases and J 3 bases; bases outside gene matches: 12. The CDR3 sequence: CASSPRTGSTVGNTIYF. Here the CDR3 DNA reads TGTGCCAGCAGCCCCCGGACAGGGTCAACGGTTGGAAACACCATATATTTT.

The genes are TRBV11-3 and TRBJ2-5; D unresolved. V was cut by 0 bases and J by 5 bases, with 4 bases left in between. Per the germline V gene, CDR1 is SGHNT and CDR2 is YENEEA. The CDR3 sequence is 12 residues long. CDR3 in DNA: TGTGCCAGCAGCTTAGATGGGGAGACCCAGTACTTC. The encoded protein is CASSLDGETQYF.

The chain couples TRBV18 to TRBJ1-2, with a weak D call TRBD1 (5 bases). This CDR3 comprises 17 residues. In germline, CDR1 is KGHSH, CDR2 LQKENI. With 4 bases removed from V and 4 bases from J, the gap between germline ends came to 22 bases. The CDR3 region is CASSLYPSSGTAYGYTF. The CDR3 coding sequence is TGTGCCAGCTCACTATATCCCAGCTCCGGGACGGCCTATGGCTACACCTTC.

The chain combines TRBV5-1 with TRBJ1-1; no firm D call. Looked up from germline, CDR1 is SGHRS and CDR2 is YFSETQ. The CDR3 runs 16 residues. V lost 2 bases, J lost 3 bases, and 17 bases lay in between. This chain's CDR3 is CASSFSAQTSHTEAFF. CDR3 nucleotides: TGCGCCAGCAGCTTTTCCGCACAGACAAGTCACACTGAAGCTTTCTTT.

The chain links TRBV27 to TRBJ2-3, with TRBD1 matching over 8 bases. CDR1 and CDR2 from the germline V gene are MNHEY and SMNVEV (reference sequence). CDR3 length equals 15 residues. V was clipped by 2 bases and J by 2 bases; unmatched bases: 3. CDR3 sequence reads: CASSLPGQATDTQYF. The CDR3 DNA follows: TGTGCCAGCAGTTTACCGGGACAGGCCACAGATACGCAGTATTTT.

The chain joins TRBV11-3 to TRBJ2-7; D gene unclear. V lost 5 bases to trimming and J lost 10 bases, with 15 bases between them. CDR1 is SGHNT and CDR2 is YENEEA in the germline V gene. This CDR3 contains 12 residues. Written as DNA, the CDR3 is TGTGCCAGCAGCGCCGGAAAGGAAAGTCAGTACTTC. Amino acid sequence: CASSAGKESQYF.

This chain connects TRBV7-2 to TRBJ2-1; perhaps TRBD1 as D (6 bases). Germline-derived CDR1 and CDR2 are SGHTA and FQGNSA. Trimming removed 6 bases at V and 10 bases at J, with 19 bases between. CDR3 size: 14 residues. CDR3 DNA sequence: TGTGCCAGCAGACCCGGGACAAACCCGAGGGAGCAGTTCTTC. Protein: CASRPGTNPREQFF.

The chain couples TRBV5-1 to TRBJ2-7, with 10 bases aligning to TRBD1. CDR3 length equals 14 residues. The ends lost 4 bases at V and 7 bases at J; junction bases unmatched: 8. Germline CDR1 and CDR2: SGHRS and YFSETQ. The chain's CDR3 is CASSPTGGKTEQYF. The CDR3 region has the DNA TGCGCCAGCAGCCCGACAGGGGGCAAAACGGAGCAGTACTTC.

For the CDR3, the DNA is TGCGCCAGCAGCTTGGAAATGGGCGGAACCTACGAGCAGTACTTC. This codes for CASSLEMGGTYEQYF. The V call is TRBV5-1, the J call TRBJ2-7; D is ambiguous. Trimming removed 0 bases from V and 2 bases from J, with 12 bases in between. This CDR3 comprises 15 residues. Germline CDR1 SGHRS, CDR2 YFSETQ.

This clone was seen only a few times. This chain links TRBV7-9 with TRBJ2-1, with D maybe TRBD2 (5 bases). The CDR3 is 18 amino acids. V shed 1 base and J shed 5 bases, with 21 bases lying between them. CDR1 and CDR2 from the germline V gene are SEHNR and FQNEAQ (reference sequence). The CDR3: CASSLVGGKAPGNNEQFF. The CDR3 coding sequence is TGTGCCAGCAGCTTAGTAGGAGGCAAGGCCCCCGGAAACAATGAGCAGTTCTTC.

The rearrangement links TRBV11-3 to TRBJ1-1; no firm D call. The CDR3 runs to 15 residues. The germline V gene encodes CDR1 SGHNT and CDR2 YENEEA. Trimming removed 5 bases from V and 3 bases from J, with 16 bases in between. The CDR3 loop is CASSMTGLRDTEAFF. CDR3 DNA: TGTGCCAGCAGCATGACCGGGTTAAGGGACACTGAAGCTTTCTTT.

CDR3 sequence: CASSFGRGTQYF. CDR3 DNA: TGTGCCAGCAGCTTCGGTCGGGGGACCCAGTACTTC. This chain connects TRBV11-2 to TRBJ2-5; tentatively, D is TRBD2 (5 bases). Germline V CDR1 and CDR2: SGHAT, FQNNGV. The V gene lost 3 bases and the J gene lost 7 bases, with 9 bases spanning the gap. The CDR3 has 12 amino acids. The variable domain in full, with the rest retrieved from reference TRBV11-2 and TRBJ2-5, is EAGVAQSPRYKIIEKRQSVAFWCNPISGHATLYWYQQILGQGPKLLIQFQNNGVVDDSQLPKDRFSAERLKGVDSTLKIQPAKLEDSAVYLCASSFGRGTQYFGPGTRLLVL.

The V gene is TRBV14, the J gene TRBJ2-1, with D possibly being TRBD1 or TRBD2 (5 bases each). CDR3 size: 12 residues. Germline CDR1 and CDR2: SGHDN and FVKESK. V was pared by 3 bases and J by 12 bases, with 12 bases between. The CDR3 coding sequence is TGTGCCAGCAGCCACGGGGCGTTGGGGCAGTTCTTC. Its protein product is CASSHGALGQFF.

The V and J genes are TRBV19 and TRBJ1-2; no clear D. V lost 7 bases to trimming and J lost 8 bases, with 11 bases between them. The CDR3 totals 11 residues. The germline CDR1 and CDR2 sequences are LNHDA and SQIVND (reference sequence). In DNA, the CDR3 is TGTGCCAGTAAGCGGGTCGGAGGCTACACCTTC. This sequence encodes CASKRVGGYTF. The full variable domain, its missing parts supplied by reference TRBV19 and TRBJ1-2, is DGGITQSPKYLFRKEGQNVTLSCEQNLNHDAMYWYRQDPGQGLRLIYYSQIVNDFQKGDIAEGYSVSREKKESFPLTVTSAQKNPTAFYLCASKRVGGYTFGSGTRLTVV.

CDR3 sequence: CSVVGSQETQYF. For the CDR3, the DNA is TGCAGCGTTGTTGGCAGCCAAGAGACCCAGTACTTC. The rearrangement joins TRBV29-1 to TRBJ2-5; D gene ambiguous. The CDR3 totals 12 residues. Germline values: CDR1 SQVTM, CDR2 ANQGSEA. V was shortened by 4 bases and J by 1 base, with 7 bases between the two germline ends. The full variable domain, its missing parts supplied by reference TRBV29-1 and TRBJ2-5, is SAVISQKPSRDICQRGTSLTIQCQVDSQVTMMFWYRQQPGQSLTLIATANQGSEATYESGFVIDKFPISRPNLTFSTLTVSNMSPEDSSIYLCSVVGSQETQYFGPGTRLLVL.

The chain links TRBV28 to TRBJ2-7; the D is unclear. V lost 6 bases to trimming and J lost 0 bases, with 6 bases between them. Germline CDR1 and CDR2: MDHEN and SYDVKM. This CDR3 contains 12 residues. DNA for the CDR3: TGTGCCAGCAGGGAAGGCTCCTACGAGCAGTACTTC. Protein product: CASREGSYEQYF.

The chain combines TRBV11-2 with TRBJ1-5; D call uncertain. The germline V gene has CDR1 SGHAT and CDR2 FQNNGV. Trimming shortened V by 5 bases and J by 8 bases, and 22 bases separated the two germline ends. This CDR3 contains 16 residues. The DNA for the CDR3 is TGTGCCAGCAGCCTGTCCTCCGGGTCCCCAGATGAGCCCCAGCATTTT. It yields the protein CASSLSSGSPDEPQHF.

V gene TRBV5-8 combines with J gene TRBJ2-2; D possibly corresponds to TRBD1 (5 bases). The CDR3 is 14 residues long. Germline CDR1 SGHTS, CDR2 YDEGEE. Deletions cut 1 base from V and 4 bases from J, with 8 bases between. The CDR3 DNA is TGTGCCAGCAGCTTGCAGGGATCCACCGGGGAGCTGTTTTTT. Protein product: CASSLQGSTGELFF.

In this sample, this clone turned up once. V and J are TRBV30 and TRBJ2-3; D not certain. The germline CDR1 and CDR2 sequences are GTSNPN and SVGIG (reference sequence). The V end lost 0 bases, the J end lost 4 bases, and 2 bases lay between the germline ends. The CDR3 covers 11 residues. This CDR3 reads CAWSVPDTQYF. CDR3 bases: TGTGCCTGGAGTGTTCCAGATACGCAGTATTTT.

The V call is TRBV7-2, the J call TRBJ2-7, with D maybe TRBD2 (5 bases). The CDR3 extends over 14 amino acids. The ends were cut back, 3 bases at V and 1 base at J, with 10 bases in the middle. The germline CDR1 and CDR2 sequences are SGHTA and FQGNSA. In nucleotides, the CDR3 is TGTGCCAGCAGCTTGGCTAGCCGATCCTACGAGCAGTACTTC. As protein: CASSLASRSYEQYF.

CDR3 protein: CASSEELAGYGYTF. CDR3 nucleotides: TGTGCCAGCAGTGAAGAATTGGCAGGCTATGGCTACACCTTC. The chain uses TRBV6-1 and TRBJ1-2; no reliable D call. This CDR3 spans 14 amino acids. Trimming removed 1 base from V and 4 bases from J, with 10 bases in between. Germline CDR1 is MNHNS and CDR2 is SASEGT.

Concerning this clone: The germline gene is not matched at one end of the junction; a read error may be the cause. Other DNA sequences in the sample encode the same CDR3. This chain's CDR3 is CASSLNSRYGYTF. In DNA form, the CDR3 reads TGTGCCAGCAGCTTGAATAGTCGCTATGGTTACACCTTC. This chain connects TRBV5-4 to TRBJ1-2; D gene ambiguous. The germline CDR1 and CDR2 sequences are SGHNT and YYREEE (reference sequence). The CDR3 loop spans 13 amino acids.

The V call is TRBV10-3, the J call TRBJ2-2; D is perhaps TRBD2 (5 bases). This CDR3 is 15 amino acids long. Deletions cut 6 bases from V and 0 bases from J, with 11 bases between. The germline CDR1 and CDR2 sequences are ENHRY and SYGVKD. Here the CDR3 reads CAIRPERPNTGELFF. DNA of the CDR3: TGTGCCATCAGGCCGGAGCGGCCGAACACCGGGGAGCTGTTTTTT.

This rearrangement joins TRBV19 to TRBJ1-5, with D perhaps matching TRBD1 (5 bases). V was pared by 3 bases and J by 0 bases, with 9 bases between. This CDR3 contains 15 residues. From germline, CDR1 is LNHDA and CDR2 SQIVND (reference sequence). CDR3 region: CASSIGGFSNQPQHF. The CDR3 DNA sequence: TGTGCCAGTAGTATTGGGGGGTTTAGCAATCAGCCCCAGCATTTT.

The chain links TRBV4-1 to TRBJ1-5, with 7 bases identical to TRBD1. The CDR3 consists of 17 residues. Germline V gene sequence: CDR1 MGHRA, CDR2 YSYEKL. The trim removed 0 bases at V and 7 bases at J, leaving 12 bases unmatched. CDR3: CASSQEVPTGFGQPQHF. Here the CDR3 DNA reads TGCGCCAGCAGCCAAGAGGTCCCGACAGGGTTCGGGCAGCCCCAGCATTTT.

The rearrangement links TRBV30 to TRBJ2-5; TRBD1 matches 7 bases. V lost 3 bases to trimming and J lost 1 base; unmatched junction nucleotides: 5. Germline V gene sequence: CDR1 GTSNPN, CDR2 SVGIG (reference sequence). The CDR3 totals 14 residues. CDR3 DNA sequence: TGTGCCTGGAGCGAGGGGGCGATCCAAGAGACCCAGTACTTC. Its protein is CAWSEGAIQETQYF.

The chain links TRBV2 to TRBJ2-5; unclear D gene. Germline CDR1 reads SNHLY; CDR2 reads FYNNEI. The CDR3 has 12 residues. V was clipped by 6 bases and J by 4 bases, with 9 bases between them. CDR3 nucleotides: TGTGCCAGCAGACACCTCGGAGAGACCCAGTACTTC. This codes for CASRHLGETQYF.

This rearrangement joins TRBV7-2 to TRBJ1-1; tentatively, D is TRBD1 (5 bases). The CDR3 covers 13 residues. Germline V gene sequence: CDR1 SGHTA, CDR2 FQGNSA. V shed 3 bases and J shed 10 bases, with 15 bases lying between them. CDR3 in amino acids: CASSLKSQGRAFF. DNA of the CDR3: TGTGCCAGCAGCTTGAAATCCCAGGGAAGAGCTTTCTTT.